This T cell receptor (beta chain) was sequenced in a study of radiotherapy plus CTLA-4 blockade in lung cancer. The study, taken as a whole, reports: With interferon-beta, early dynamics of blood T cell clones were reported to best predict response. Following radiotherapy plus ipilimumab, tumor-derived TCR clones expanded in the blood.

Comment on this clone: Antigen unknown.

It was focal radiation plus CTLA-4 blockade with ipilimumab that patients with chemo-refractory metastatic non-small-cell lung cancer received. Clones were sequenced by immunoSEQ multiplex PCR, and TCRdb holds only the in-frame ones, with some missing. The sample shows roughly 51,000 clones, 70% to 90% of them seen only once. Trimming left V 0 bases short and J 9 bases short, with 10 bases between. This CDR3 comprises 13 residues. CDR1 SGHRS and CDR2 YFSETQ come from the germline V gene. The clonotype was recovered from a human donor with non-small cell lung cancer that progressed on radiotherapy plus ipilimumab. Some clones in this sample may be carry-over from other donors' samples. The rearrangement links TRBV5-1 to TRBJ2-1; no definite D call. The starting material was peripheral blood, obtained from a patient treated with radiotherapy plus ipilimumab. Written as DNA, the CDR3 is TGCGCCAGCAGCTTGGAAGGCCACAGTGAGCAGTTCTTC. Protein sequence: CASSLEGHSEQFF.